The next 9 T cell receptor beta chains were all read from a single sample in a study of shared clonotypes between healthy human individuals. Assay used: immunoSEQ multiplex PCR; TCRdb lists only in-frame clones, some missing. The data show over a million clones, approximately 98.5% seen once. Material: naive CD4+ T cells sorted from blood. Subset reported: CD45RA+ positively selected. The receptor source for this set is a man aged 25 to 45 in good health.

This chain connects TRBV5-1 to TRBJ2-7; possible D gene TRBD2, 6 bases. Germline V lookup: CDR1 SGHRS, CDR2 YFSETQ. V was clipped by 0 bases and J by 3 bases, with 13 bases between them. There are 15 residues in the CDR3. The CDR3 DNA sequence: TGCGCCAGCAGCTTGGGGGTCGGGCGGGGCTACGAGCAGTACTTC. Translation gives CASSLGVGRGYEQYF.

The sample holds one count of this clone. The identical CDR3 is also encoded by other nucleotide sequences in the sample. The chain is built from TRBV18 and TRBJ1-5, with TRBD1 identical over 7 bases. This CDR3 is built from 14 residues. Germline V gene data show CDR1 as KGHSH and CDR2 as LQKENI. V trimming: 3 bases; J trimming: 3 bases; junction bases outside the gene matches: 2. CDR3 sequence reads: CASSPTGPNQPQHF. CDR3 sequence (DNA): TGTGCCAGCTCACCGACAGGGCCCAATCAGCCCCAGCATTTT.

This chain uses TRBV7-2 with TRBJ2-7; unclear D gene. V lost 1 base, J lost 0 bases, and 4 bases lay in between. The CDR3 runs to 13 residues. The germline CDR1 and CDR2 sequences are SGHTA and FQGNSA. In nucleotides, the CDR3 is TGTGCCAGCAGCTTAGATGGCTCCTACGAGCAGTACTTC. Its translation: CASSLDGSYEQYF.

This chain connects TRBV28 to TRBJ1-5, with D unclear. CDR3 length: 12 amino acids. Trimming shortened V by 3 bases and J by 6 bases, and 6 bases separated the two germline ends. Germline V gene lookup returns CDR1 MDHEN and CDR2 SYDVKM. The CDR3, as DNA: TGTGCCAGCAGTTTGGTTCGTCAGCCCCAGCATTTT. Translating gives CASSLVRQPQHF.

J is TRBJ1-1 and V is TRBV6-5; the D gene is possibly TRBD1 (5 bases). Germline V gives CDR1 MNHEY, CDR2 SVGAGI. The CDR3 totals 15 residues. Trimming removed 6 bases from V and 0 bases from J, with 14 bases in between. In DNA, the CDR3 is TGTGCCAGCAGACCCCACAACAGGATGAACACTGAAGCTTTCTTT. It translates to CASRPHNRMNTEAFF.

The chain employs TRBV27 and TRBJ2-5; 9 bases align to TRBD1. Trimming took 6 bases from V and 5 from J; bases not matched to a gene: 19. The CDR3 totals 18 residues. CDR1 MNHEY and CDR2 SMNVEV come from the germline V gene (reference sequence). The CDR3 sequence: CASSPRPGQGPVRETQYF. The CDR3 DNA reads TGTGCCAGCAGCCCACGCCCAGGACAGGGGCCGGTACGGGAGACCCAGTACTTC.

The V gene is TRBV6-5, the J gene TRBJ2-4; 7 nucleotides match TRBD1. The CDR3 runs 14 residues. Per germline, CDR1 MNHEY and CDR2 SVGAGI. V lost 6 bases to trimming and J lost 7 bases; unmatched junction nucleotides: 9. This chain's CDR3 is CASSPDRVRNIQYF. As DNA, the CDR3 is TGTGCCAGCAGCCCTGACAGGGTCCGGAACATTCAGTACTTC.

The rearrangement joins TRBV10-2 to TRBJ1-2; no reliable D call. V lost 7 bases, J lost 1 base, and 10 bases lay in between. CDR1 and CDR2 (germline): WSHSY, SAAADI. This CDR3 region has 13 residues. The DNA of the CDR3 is TGCGCCAGCACGGCCCGGGGTAACTATGGCTACACCTTC. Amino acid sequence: CASTARGNYGYTF.

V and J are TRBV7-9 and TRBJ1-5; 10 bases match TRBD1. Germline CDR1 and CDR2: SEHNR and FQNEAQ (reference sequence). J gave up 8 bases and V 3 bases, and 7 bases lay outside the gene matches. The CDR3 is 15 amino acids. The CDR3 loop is CASSFGDRGWEPQHF. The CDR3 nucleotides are TGTGCCAGCAGCTTTGGGGACAGGGGCTGGGAGCCCCAGCATTTT. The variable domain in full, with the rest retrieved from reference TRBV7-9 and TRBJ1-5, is DTGVSQNPRHKITKRGQNVTFRCDPISEHNRLYWYRQTLGQGPEFLTYFQNEAQLEKSRLLSDRFSAERPKGSFSTLEIQRTEQGDSAMYLCASSFGDRGWEPQHFGDGTRLSIL.